Below, 25 T cell receptor beta chains from the same sample are listed, as sequenced in a study of T cell clonotyping in hematopoietic cell transplantation. Time point indicated: recipient sample about 28 days before transplant, after cytoreduction. The method was immunoSEQ multiplex PCR; TCRdb's version includes in-frame clones alone and lacks a portion of them. This sample yields about 69,000 clones, of which about 96% are seen a single time; roughly 1.5% belongs to the top ten. The starting material was peripheral blood mononuclear cells, obtained before stem cell transplant. The receptors derive from a woman between 50 and 59 years old with acute myeloid leukemia. Some clones in this sample may be carry-over from other donors' samples.

This clone occurred once. The V gene is TRBV19, the J gene TRBJ1-4; TRBD1 aligns across 8 bases. The CDR3 length is 15 residues. The germline CDR1 and CDR2 sequences are LNHDA and SQIVND (reference sequence). J gave up 5 bases and V 6 bases, and 8 bases lay outside the gene matches. CDR3: CASRPLRQGNEKLFF. CDR3 nucleotide sequence: TGTGCCAGTAGACCGCTTCGACAGGGGAATGAAAAACTGTTTTTT.

J is TRBJ1-2 and V is TRBV6-5; 8 nucleotides line up with TRBD1. This CDR3 has 13 amino acids. Per germline, CDR1 MNHEY and CDR2 SVGAGI. Trimming cost V 7 bases and J 2 bases; bases outside gene matches: 3. CDR3 in DNA: TGTGCCAGCAAACAGGGGGTAAACTATGGCTACACCTTC. As protein: CASKQGVNYGYTF.

The chain employs TRBV6-5 and TRBJ1-2, with D unclear. The ends were cut back, 4 bases at V and 2 bases at J, with 11 bases in the middle. The CDR3 runs 14 residues. Germline values: CDR1 MNHEY, CDR2 SVGAGI. CDR3 in amino acids: CASSLGPGNYGYTF. CDR3 bases: TGTGCCAGCAGTTTAGGCCCGGGGAACTATGGCTACACCTTC.

V and J are TRBV7-6 and TRBJ1-6, with D tentatively TRBD1 (5 bases). Per the germline V gene, CDR1 is SGHVS and CDR2 is FNYEAQ. Trimming left V 6 bases short and J 7 bases short, with 13 bases between. This CDR3 spans 14 amino acids. The CDR3 region has the DNA TGTGCCAGCAGGACAGAAGTAATAAATTCACCCCTCCACTTT. As protein: CASRTEVINSPLHF.

V is TRBV5-6 and J is TRBJ2-7; TRBD2 aligns across 7 bases. This CDR3 region has 14 residues. The germline gives CDR1 SGHDT, CDR2 YYEEEE. Trimming cost V 1 base and J 5 bases; bases outside gene matches: 6. The CDR3 protein is CASSLRLAVDEQYF. The CDR3 nucleotides are TGTGCCAGCAGCTTGCGACTAGCCGTAGACGAGCAGTACTTC. Supplemented by reference TRBV5-6 and TRBJ2-7, the full variable domain reads DAGVTQSPTHLIKTRGQQVTLRCSPKSGHDTVSWYQQALGQGPQFIFQYYEEEERQRGNFPDRFSGHQFPNYSSELNVNALLLGDSALYLCASSLRLAVDEQYFGPGTRLTVT.

J is TRBJ2-3 and V is TRBV30; perhaps D is TRBD1 or TRBD2 (5 bases each). There are 13 residues in the CDR3. CDR1 and CDR2 from the germline V gene are GTSNPN and SVGIG (reference sequence). V was clipped by 4 bases and J by 0 bases, with 8 bases between them. The CDR3 DNA reads as TGTGCCTGGACGGGGCGAAGCACAGATACGCAGTATTTT. Its protein is CAWTGRSTDTQYF. Drawing the rest from reference TRBV30 and TRBJ2-3, the complete variable domain is SQTIHQWPATLVQPVGSPLSLECTVEGTSNPNLYWYRQAAGRGLQLLFYSVGIGQISSEVPQNLSASRPQDRQFILSSKKLLLSDSGFYLCAWTGRSTDTQYFGPGTRLTVL.

The chain recombines TRBV19 with TRBJ1-1; D is possibly TRBD1 (5 bases). CDR3 length: 11 residues. CDR1 is LNHDA, CDR2 SQIVND, per germline (reference sequence). Trimming took 4 bases from V and 7 from J, leaving 7 bases between them. The CDR3: CASSTRDEAFF. CDR3 DNA sequence: TGTGCCAGTAGTACCAGGGATGAAGCTTTCTTT. Looking up the rest from reference TRBV19 and TRBJ1-1 gives the full variable domain: DGGITQSPKYLFRKEGQNVTLSCEQNLNHDAMYWYRQDPGQGLRLIYYSQIVNDFQKGDIAEGYSVSREKKESFPLTVTSAQKNPTAFYLCASSTRDEAFFGQGTRLTVV.

The gene calls are TRBV9 and TRBJ2-6; unclear D gene. This CDR3 has 17 amino acids. V lost 0 bases and J 4 bases, leaving 14 bases between the germline ends. Per the germline V gene, CDR1 is SGDLS and CDR2 is YYNGEE. DNA of the CDR3: TGTGCCAGCAGCGTAGTTAAAGGAGAGTACGGGGCCAACGTCCTGACTTTC. Its translation is CASSVVKGEYGANVLTF.

The chain is built from TRBV2 and TRBJ2-1, with D possibly being TRBD1 (5 bases). The CDR3 loop spans 14 amino acids. CDR1 SNHLY and CDR2 FYNNEI come from the germline V gene. V was clipped by 2 bases and J by 9 bases, with 14 bases between them. The CDR3 is CASSEFSRALEQFF. In DNA, the CDR3 is TGTGCCAGCAGTGAATTCAGCAGGGCACTTGAGCAGTTCTTC.

The chain links TRBV6-5 to TRBJ1-2; the D gene is possibly TRBD1 (5 bases). From germline, CDR1 is MNHEY and CDR2 SVGAGI. The length of the CDR3 is 15 residues. The V gene lost 2 bases and the J gene lost 5 bases, with 15 bases spanning the gap. DNA for the CDR3: TGTGCCAGCAGTTACGGGACGCCCGAGGTATATGGCTACACCTTC. This translates into CASSYGTPEVYGYTF.

For the CDR3, the DNA is TGCGCCAGCAGCTCCCAGGGCCAGAACTATGGCTACACCTTC. Translated: CASSSQGQNYGYTF. J is TRBJ1-2 and V is TRBV5-1, with TRBD1 as a possible D gene (5 bases). This CDR3 is 14 amino acids long. Germline assignment: CDR1 SGHRS and CDR2 YFSETQ. Trimming shortened V by 3 bases and J by 2 bases, and 11 bases separated the two germline ends.

The chain is built from TRBV7-2 and TRBJ1-3; D gene unclear. The CDR3 length is 13 residues. The germline CDR1 and CDR2 sequences are SGHTA and FQGNSA. V gave up 5 bases and J gave up 3 bases, with 8 bases separating them. The CDR3 DNA sequence: TGTGCCAGCAGCCGGGTTGGTGGAAACACCATATATTTT. Its translation: CASSRVGGNTIYF.

V and J are TRBV29-1 and TRBJ2-3; TRBD2 aligns across 11 bases. The CDR3 loop spans 14 amino acids. Per the germline V gene, CDR1 is SQVTM and CDR2 is ANQGSEA. The J segment lost 4 bases and the V segment lost 2 bases, leaving 2 bases of the junction unmatched. The CDR3 sequence: CSVELAGGPDTQYF. CDR3 nucleotides: TGCAGCGTTGAACTAGCGGGGGGCCCAGATACGCAGTATTTT.

This chain joins TRBV11-2 and TRBJ2-2; 11 nucleotides match TRBD2. The CDR3 runs to 19 residues. V lost 1 base to trimming and J lost 1 base; unmatched junction nucleotides: 8. Looked up from germline, CDR1 is SGHAT and CDR2 is FQNNGV. The CDR3 region is CASSLVTGSGRGNTGELFF. CDR3 sequence (DNA): TGTGCCAGCAGCTTAGTAACCGGTAGCGGGAGGGGGAACACCGGGGAGCTGTTTTTT.

This chain joins TRBV28 and TRBJ2-1, with D maybe TRBD2 (6 bases). V was clipped by 4 bases and J by 8 bases, with 9 bases between them. The CDR3 totals 12 residues. Germline values: CDR1 MDHEN, CDR2 SYDVKM. CDR3 sequence (DNA): TGTGCCAGCAGTTCCGGACTACATGAGCAGTTCTTC. This encodes CASSSGLHEQFF.

The rearrangement links TRBV18 to TRBJ1-5; D gene uncertain. V lost 2 bases and J 9 bases, leaving 14 bases between the germline ends. The CDR3 runs 14 residues. CDR1 KGHSH and CDR2 LQKENI come from the germline V gene. The CDR3 nucleotides read TGTGCCAGCTCACCAGGCGGGGTTATAGGGCCCCAGCATTTT. This codes for CASSPGGVIGPQHF. The whole variable domain, filled in from reference TRBV18 and TRBJ1-5, reads NAGVMQNPRHLVRRRGQEARLRCSPMKGHSHVYWYRQLPEEGLKFMVYLQKENIIDESGMPKERFSAEFPKEGPSILRIQQVVRGDSAAYFCASSPGGVIGPQHFGDGTRLSIL.

V gene TRBV11-2 combines with J gene TRBJ1-2; D not resolved. With 0 bases removed from V and 3 bases from J, the gap between germline ends came to 5 bases. CDR3 length: 13 amino acids. Germline values: CDR1 SGHAT, CDR2 FQNNGV. The CDR3 sequence: CASSLETYYGYTF. As DNA, the CDR3 is TGTGCCAGCAGCTTAGAGACTTACTATGGCTACACCTTC.

V and J are TRBV27 and TRBJ2-7; TRBD1 agrees at 8 bases. Germline assignment: CDR1 MNHEY and CDR2 SMNVEV (reference sequence). Trimming cost V 8 bases and J 3 bases; bases outside gene matches: 12. The CDR3 covers 15 residues. CDR3 sequence (DNA): TGTGCCAGCTGGGTGTCCGGACAGGGTGACTACGAGCAGTACTTC. This encodes CASWVSGQGDYEQYF.

The genes are TRBV9 and TRBJ1-1; the match to TRBD1 covers 7 bases. Per the germline V gene, CDR1 is SGDLS and CDR2 is YYNGEE. The CDR3 consists of 13 residues. The junction had 6 bases not matched to a gene; V was cut back by 0 bases and J by 10 bases. CDR3 amino acids: CASSVVSTGLAFF. The CDR3 coding sequence is TGTGCCAGCAGCGTAGTTTCGACAGGGCTAGCTTTCTTT. Drawing the rest from reference TRBV9 and TRBJ1-1, the complete variable domain is DSGVTQTPKHLITATGQRVTLRCSPRSGDLSVYWYQQSLDQGLQFLIQYYNGEERAKGNILERFSAQQFPDLHSELNLSSLELGDSALYFCASSVVSTGLAFFGQGTRLTVV.

This sequence joins TRBV7-2 and TRBJ1-2, with a possible D match to TRBD1 (6 bases). CDR3 size: 13 residues. Germline V lookup: CDR1 SGHTA, CDR2 FQGNSA. Trimming shortened V by 5 bases and J by 7 bases, and 14 bases separated the two germline ends. CDR3 amino acids: CASSPRTAVGYTF. In DNA, the CDR3 is TGTGCCAGCAGCCCCAGGACAGCCGTTGGCTACACCTTC.

This chain links TRBV10-3 with TRBJ1-4; TRBD1 matches at 7 bases. V shed 6 bases and J 7 bases; nucleotides not matched to a gene: 8. The CDR3 totals 14 residues. CDR1 ENHRY and CDR2 SYGVKD come from the germline V gene. The CDR3 is CAISSGTAGEKLFF. The CDR3 DNA is TGTGCCATCAGCTCCGGGACAGCCGGTGAAAAACTGTTTTTT.

The chain couples TRBV4-2 to TRBJ2-3, with TRBD2 matching over 7 bases. The CDR3 contains 18 residues. V shed 4 bases, J shed 3 bases, and the junction held 16 bases outside the gene matches. CDR1 is LGHNA and CDR2 is YNFKEQ in the germline V gene. The CDR3 region has the DNA TGTGCCAGCAGCCCACGGAGGGGAGGGAGGGAAAGGACAGATACGCAGTATTTT. This codes for CASSPRRGGRERTDTQYF.

The chain carries TRBV5-1 and TRBJ2-7, with 9 bases that match TRBD2. V was pared by 5 bases and J by 1 base, with 7 bases of the junction left unmatched. There are 15 residues in the CDR3. Germline values: CDR1 SGHRS, CDR2 YFSETQ. Here the CDR3 DNA reads TGCGCCAGCAGTTACGGACTAGCGAGATCCTACGAGCAGTACTTC. As protein: CASSYGLARSYEQYF.

The chain links TRBV6-1 to TRBJ1-2; 8 positions agree with TRBD1. CDR1 is MNHNS and CDR2 is SASEGT in the germline V gene. The CDR3 consists of 14 residues. J lost 7 bases, V lost 7 bases, and 11 bases had no gene match. The CDR3 DNA follows: TGTGCCAGCATTATGAACAGGGGGAAAGGTGGCTACACCTTC. It specifies CASIMNRGKGGYTF.

The rearrangement links TRBV28 to TRBJ1-2; D is uncertain. This CDR3 spans 12 amino acids. From germline, CDR1 is MDHEN and CDR2 SYDVKM. Trimming shortened V by 2 bases and J by 4 bases, and 5 bases separated the two germline ends. The chain's CDR3 is CASSLVSYGYTF. As DNA, the CDR3 is TGTGCCAGCAGTTTAGTAAGCTATGGCTACACCTTC.